These 18 T cell receptor beta chains originate from one sample sequenced in a study of tissue T cells after allogeneic stem cell transplantation (dated by TCRdb to between 2020 and 2023). The library was obtained by the immunoSEQ multiplex PCR assay. TCRdb retrieved this table from immuneACCESS and kept in-frame rearrangements only. Not all clones are present; in checked studies, unresolved V genes account for under half, and no reason is known for the remainder. Present in this sample are about 4,000 clones, around 45% of which were seen just once. Of the sample, approximately 28% falls within the top ten clones. The intended sense of this specimen's time point label: mouse harvest day 14 after allogeneic transplant. Mouse grafts combined 10^7 T-cell-depleted bone marrow cells with 10^6 splenic CD5+ T cells, given via tail vein injection. Sequenced sample: gut tissue. These receptors were taken from a female BALB/c mouse given C57BL/6 T cells with graft-versus-host disease after an allogeneic hematopoietic cell transplant.

This clone turned up a few times. The gene symbols are mouse symbols. The read falls 1 residue short of the CDR3 end, and the missing part is taken from the germline J gene. The J gene is TRBJ2-2, the V gene TRBV13-1; 7 nucleotides agree with TRBD1. V was pared by 6 bases and J by 4 bases, with 3 bases of the junction left unmatched. Germline values: CDR1 NSHNY, CDR2 SYGAGN. The CDR3 length is 13 residues. The CDR3 region is CASKTGRTGQLYF. The CDR3 bases that were read are TGTGCCAGCAAGACAGGGCGCACCGGGCAGCTCTAC.

Comment on this clone: Mouse names are used for the genes. The read comes to an end 1 residue before the CDR3 does, leaving the germline J gene to fill in the end. The chain combines TRBV16 with TRBJ2-5; the D is unclear. This CDR3 spans 13 amino acids. The V gene's germline CDR1 is SGHSA and CDR2 FRNQAP. V was shortened by 1 base and J by 3 bases, with 5 bases between the two germline ends. The CDR3 loop is CASSLVWQDTQYF. The covered CDR3 bases are TGTGCAAGCAGCTTAGTTTGGCAAGACACCCAGTAC. The complete variable domain, with remaining parts taken from reference TRBV16 and TRBJ2-5, reads NAGVIQTPRHKVTGKGQEATLWCEPISGHSAVFWYRQTIVQGLEFLTYFRNQAPIDDSGMPKERFSAQMPNQSHSTLKIQSTQPQDSAVYLCASSLVWQDTQYFGPGTRLLVL.

About this clone itself: Gene names denote mouse genes. The read falls 1 residue short of the CDR3 end, and the missing part is taken from the germline J gene. J is TRBJ1-1 and V is TRBV23; TRBD1 is the table's D call and was not checked against the DNA. CDR1 KGHTA and CDR2 FQNQQP come from the germline V gene. The CDR3 spans 12 residues. The CDR3 bases that were read are TGCTCCAGCAGTCCACAGATCACAGAAGTCTTC. It codes for CSSSPQITEVF. The complete CDR3 sequence is CSSSPQITEVFF.

Only a few counts were recorded for this clone. Mouse names are used for the genes. The CDR3 reads CASSGTDSYNSPLYF. Incomplete CDR3 DNA: TGTGCCAGCAGTGGGACAGATTCCTATAATTCGCCCCTCTAC. The chain couples TRBV26 to TRBJ1-6; TRBD1 matches 7 bases. The read gets to within 1 residue of the CDR3 end, and the germline J gene fills in the rest. TRBJ1-6 is an ORF; its function is uncertain. Trimming cost V 5 bases and J 0 bases; bases outside gene matches: 1. Germline V gene data show CDR1 as KGHPV and CDR2 as FQNQEV (reference sequence). The CDR3 runs 15 residues.

About this clone itself: Germline and genes: mouse. The read ends 1 residue early relative to the CDR3; the germline J gene fills the gap. This chain joins TRBV23 and TRBJ2-4; the table's D call of TRBD2 was not tested on the DNA. This CDR3 contains 13 residues. Germline assignment: CDR1 KGHTA and CDR2 FQNQQP. CDR3 residues: CSSSGTGLNTLYF. The DNA read from the CDR3 is TGCTCCAGCAGTGGGACTGGGCTAAACACCTTGTAC.

Details on this clone: A read error may produce the germline difference seen at one junction end. The gene symbols are mouse symbols. The read finishes 1 residue shy of the CDR3 end, and the germline J gene is used to complete it. This rearrangement joins TRBV13-3 to TRBJ2-7, with D possibly matching TRBD2 (7 bases). Germline V gene lookup returns CDR1 NNHDY and CDR2 SYVADS. The CDR3 has 13 residues. CDR3 DNA, as far as it was read: TGTGCCAGCGGTGATGCGGGGGGCGTTGAACAGTAC. Amino acid sequence: CASGDAGGVEQY. The whole CDR3 protein is CASGDAGGVEQYF.

This clone has only a few counts. The listed genes are named as in mouse. The read is 1 residue too short to cover the CDR3 end, so that end is filled in from the germline J gene. This sequence joins TRBV26 and TRBJ2-5; D gene uncertain. Germline V gene sequence: CDR1 KGHPV, CDR2 FQNQEV (reference sequence). The CDR3 covers 13 residues. V lost 4 bases and J 3 bases, leaving 8 bases between the germline ends. The CDR3 reads CASSPRGQDTQYF. The covered CDR3 bases are TGTGCCAGCAGTCCCCGGGGACAAGACACCCAGTAC. Together with reference TRBV26 and TRBJ2-5, the CDR3 gives the full variable domain: NSKVIQTPRYLVKGQGQKAKMRCIPEKGHPVVFWYQQNKNNEFKFLINFQNQEVLQQIDMTEKRFSAECPSNSPCSLEIQSSEAGDSALYLCASSPRGQDTQYFGPGTRLLVL.

Comment on this clone: Gene names follow the mouse nomenclature. The CDR3 goes on 1 residue after the read ends, and that part is filled in from the germline J gene. The chain has TRBV26 and TRBJ2-5; no reliable D call. This CDR3 contains 14 residues. V lost 5 bases and J lost 0, with 9 bases in between. The germline CDR1 and CDR2 sequences are KGHPV and FQNQEV (reference sequence). CDR3 amino acids: CASSKIVNQDTQYF. CDR3 DNA, as far as it was read: TGTGCCAGCAGTAAGATCGTTAACCAAGACACCCAGTAC.

As concerns this clone: Gene names refer to mouse genes. The read terminates 1 residue ahead of where the CDR3 ends, so the germline J gene completes it. The chain links TRBV13-1 to TRBJ2-5, with 10 bases matching TRBD2. The trim removed 2 bases at V and 4 bases at J, leaving 4 bases unmatched. Germline lookup yields CDR1 NSHNY and CDR2 SYGAGN. The CDR3 extends over 15 amino acids. The sequenced CDR3 bases are TGTGCCAGCAGTGACAAACTGGGGGGGAAAGACACCCAGTAC. Translated: CASSDKLGGKDTQY. The complete CDR3 sequence is CASSDKLGGKDTQYF.

In its sample, this clone is medium-sized. Gene names are mouse gene names. The CDR3 end is not reached by the read, which stops 1 residue before it; the germline J gene fills it in. This sequence joins TRBV4 and TRBJ2-7, with 9 bases that match TRBD2. There are 13 residues in the CDR3. The germline V gene has CDR1 LGHDT and CDR2 YNNKQL (reference sequence). J was trimmed by 4 bases and V by 5 bases; bases with no gene match: 3. The chain's CDR3 is CASSLDWGYEQYF. The part of the CDR3 DNA that was read is TGTGCCAGCAGCCTCGACTGGGGGTATGAACAGTAC.

This clone showed up just a few times. All gene names here are mouse names. The read is 1 residue too short to cover the CDR3 end, so that end is filled in from the germline J gene. J is TRBJ2-3 and V is TRBV23; TRBD2, as called in the table, went unchecked against the DNA. The CDR3 extends over 15 amino acids. CDR1 is KGHTA and CDR2 is FQNQQP in the germline V gene. The sequenced part of the CDR3 DNA is TGCTCCAGCAGTCAACGCTGGGGGGGTGCAGAAACGCTGTAT. This codes for CSSSQRWGGAETLY. The CDR3 as a whole reads CSSSQRWGGAETLYF.

On this clone: Germline and genes here are mouse. The DNA ends 1 residue before the CDR3 does, and the rest of the CDR3 is filled in from the germline J gene. The chain couples TRBV12-1 to TRBJ2-5, with D unresolved. The V end lost 2 bases, the J end lost 0 bases, and 5 bases lay between the germline ends. The V gene's germline CDR1 is SGHSN and CDR2 HYEKVE. This CDR3 is built from 13 residues. The chain's CDR3 is CASSRVNQDTQYF. CDR3 bases read: TGTGCCAGCTCTCGGGTTAACCAAGACACCCAGTAC.

Comments on this clone: The germline and genes are mouse ones. From the germline J gene comes the end of the CDR3, since the read stops 1 residue before it. The rearrangement uses TRBV3 and TRBJ1-4; TRBD1 matches at 9 bases. With V trimmed by 8 bases and J by 7 bases, 5 bases remained unmatched. Germline lookup yields CDR1 SNHLY and CDR2 FYNGKV (reference sequence). The CDR3 totals 13 residues. CDR3 DNA, as far as it was read: TGTGCCAGCGGGGGACAGGGCAGCGAAAGATTATTT. It translates to CASGGQGSERLF. The complete CDR3 sequence is CASGGQGSERLFF.

Concerning this clone: Gene names are mouse gene names. The sequence runs out 1 residue before the end of the CDR3; the remainder is reconstructed from the germline J gene. The rearrangement uses TRBV23 and TRBJ2-3; the tabulated D call, TRBD2, remains unverified against the DNA. In germline, CDR1 is KGHTA, CDR2 FQNQQP. The CDR3 spans 16 residues. CDR3 bases read: TGCTCCAGCAGTCAATCGAACTGGGGGGAGGCAGAAACGCTGTAT. Translated, it gives CSSSQSNWGEAETLY. The entire CDR3 reads CSSSQSNWGEAETLYF. The whole variable domain, filled in from reference TRBV23 and TRBJ2-3, reads DAAVTQKPRYLIKMKGQEAEMKCIPEKGHTAVFWYQQKQSKELKFLIYFQNQQPLDQIDMVKERFSAVCPSSSLCSLGIRTCEAEDSALYLCSSSQSNWGEAETLYFGSGTRLTVL.

As to this clone: Gene and germline names: mouse. From the germline J gene comes the end of the CDR3, since the read stops 1 residue before it. The chain joins TRBV31 to TRBJ2-5; 9 positions match TRBD1. CDR1 and CDR2 from the germline V gene are GKSSPN and SITVG. This CDR3 is 13 amino acids long. Losses at the gene ends were 5 bases for V and 2 bases for J; bases not matched to a gene: 2. Partial CDR3 DNA: TGTGCCTGGGACAGGGGGGCCCAAGACACCCAGTAC. Its translation is CAWDRGAQDTQY. From start to end, the CDR3 is CAWDRGAQDTQYF.

A remark on this clone: The gene symbols are mouse symbols. The CDR3 is cut off 1 residue early in the read; its end comes from the germline J gene. V gene TRBV17 combines with J gene TRBJ1-1, with unresolved D. The CDR3 length is 13 residues. CDR1 MNHDT and CDR2 YYDKIL come from the germline V gene. Trimming removed 0 bases from V and 1 base from J, with 3 bases in between. The covered CDR3 bases are TGTGCTAGCAGTAGAGACCGAAACACAGAAGTCTTC. The encoded protein is CASSRDRNTEVF. The whole CDR3 region reads CASSRDRNTEVFF.

In regard to this clone: Gene names are the mouse ones. With the read ending 1 residue before the CDR3 end, the germline J gene is used to fill in that end. The chain combines TRBV26 with TRBJ1-5, with D hard to call. Trimming took 5 bases from V and 2 from J, leaving 4 bases between them. Germline CDR1 KGHPV, CDR2 FQNQEV (reference sequence). The CDR3 runs to 12 residues. CDR3 DNA (partial): TGTGCCAGCAGTTCCTACAACCAGGCTCCGCTT. This sequence encodes CASSSYNQAPL. The CDR3 in its entirety is CASSSYNQAPLF.

On this clone itself: Gene names follow the mouse nomenclature. Read coverage stops 1 residue before the CDR3 terminus; the germline J gene supplies the remainder. This chain links TRBV13-2 with TRBJ2-2, with 7 bases aligning to TRBD1. Germline V lookup: CDR1 NNHNN, CDR2 SYGAGS (reference sequence). V trimming: 0 bases; J trimming: 4 bases; junction bases outside the gene matches: 0. The CDR3 length is 14 residues. The DNA read from the CDR3 is TGTGCCAGCGGTGATGCAGGGGGCACCGGGCAGCTCTAC. This encodes CASGDAGGTGQLY. The complete CDR3 protein is CASGDAGGTGQLYF.